This TCR beta chain was identified during a study of shared clonotypes between healthy human individuals. Study context: Researchers assigned three CD4 naive, three CD4 memory, two CD8 naive and one CD8 memory plate to each donor.

Germline values: CDR1 SGHNT, CDR2 YYREEE (reference sequence). Trimming cost V 0 bases and J 0 bases, with 4 bases left between them. The CDR3 is 14 amino acids. Concerning this clone itself: What it recognizes is unknown. This sample also contains other DNA sequences that code for the same CDR3.

Clones were read by immunoSEQ multiplex PCR, and TCRdb kept only the in-frame ones, dropping some. Found here are 2 million to 2.5 million clones, 90% to 97% of them singletons; the top ten hold more than 0.1%. Study-wide results and caveats: Donor scarcity curtailed the genetic and exposure-history diversity represented herein.

V is TRBV5-4 and J is TRBJ1-3; D call uncertain. The TCR was taken from a man aged 18-30 years in good health. Sequenced sample: naive CD4+ T cells sorted from blood. As to subset: CD45RA+ positively selected. The CDR3 protein is CASSLDSSGNTIYF. The CDR3 DNA sequence: TGTGCCAGCAGCTTGGACAGCTCTGGAAACACCATATATTTT.